The 27 T cell receptor beta chains listed next were all sequenced from one sample in a study of blood T cells in healthy people across ages. It was with a sample-barcoded 5' primer and a J-beta primer mix that a second PCR of roughly 7 to 12 cycles was run. TCRdb re-called the 5' RACE reads through MiXCR, storing one row per CDR3 protein. The sample has hundreds of thousands of distinct CDR3 sequences, 52% seen once. The specimen was blood. All receptors derive from a woman older than 75 in good health.

This clonotype was counted many times. This chain joins TRBV5-6 and TRBJ2-7, with TRBD1 matching 11 bases. This CDR3 region has 16 residues. Germline V gene data show CDR1 as SGHDT and CDR2 as YYEEEE. Trimming took 4 bases from V and 2 from J; bases not matched to a gene: 8. CDR3 sequence: CASSLERTGGPYEQYF. The CDR3 DNA follows: TGTGCCAGCAGCCTGGAAAGGACAGGGGGCCCCTACGAGCAGTACTTC. Together with reference TRBV5-6 and TRBJ2-7, the CDR3 gives the full variable domain: DAGVTQSPTHLIKTRGQQVTLRCSPKSGHDTVSWYQQALGQGPQFIFQYYEEEERQRGNFPDRFSGHQFPNYSSELNVNALLLGDSALYLCASSLERTGGPYEQYFGPGTRLTVT.

Points on this clonotype: The conserved final phenylalanine or tryptophan is absent from the CDR3, which likely points to a read error. Because the CDR3's place on the DNA is in doubt, the DNA is left out and the CDR3 is given as listed by TCRdb. The gene calls are TRBV7-2 and TRBJ2-1; TRBD1, as called in the table, went unchecked against the DNA. The CDR3 is made up of 15 amino acids, end residues included. Per germline, CDR1 SGHTA and CDR2 FQGNSA. The CDR3 reads CASSKLGRSGYTFGS.

CDR3 amino acids: CATSRLAGGSTDTQYF. Written as DNA, the CDR3 is TGTGCCACCAGCCGACTAGCGGGGGGGAGCACAGATACGCAGTATTTT. The rearrangement links TRBV15 to TRBJ2-3; 14 bases are shared with TRBD2. The CDR3 runs to 16 residues. Germline assignment: CDR1 LNHNV and CDR2 YYDKDF (reference sequence). V lost 5 bases to trimming and J lost 0 bases; unmatched junction nucleotides: 1.

The chain links TRBV6-6 to TRBJ2-3, with 7 positions matching TRBD2. Germline V gene sequence: CDR1 MNHNY, CDR2 SVGAGI (reference sequence). V gave up 11 bases and J gave up 1 base; unmatched junction bases: 15. This CDR3 contains 16 residues. CDR3 sequence reads: CAALHWGGEGTDTQYF. CDR3 DNA: TGTGCCGCCCTCCACTGGGGAGGGGAGGGCACAGATACGCAGTATTTT.

Of note for this clonotype: This may stem from a read error, because a much larger clone lies one nucleotide away. The CDR3 protein is CASSLWQGERYF. CDR3 nucleotides: TGCGCCAGCAGCTTGTGGCAAGGCGAGCGGTACTTC. The V gene is TRBV5-1, the J gene TRBJ2-7, with D unclear. CDR3 length: 12 residues. Germline V gene lookup returns CDR1 SGHRS and CDR2 YFSETQ.

The J gene is TRBJ2-3, the V gene TRBV20-1; no clear D. The length of the CDR3 is 13 residues. Trimming took 1 base from V and 11 from J, leaving 16 bases between them. CDR1 DFQATT and CDR2 SNEGSKA come from the germline V gene (reference sequence). The CDR3 DNA sequence: TGCAGTGCTAGAGGACCTCTGGGCCGAGGGCAGTATTTT. Its protein is CSARGPLGRGQYF.

In this sample, this clonotype turned up once. V is TRBV20-1 and J is TRBJ2-7; 12 bases agree with TRBD2. This CDR3 has 14 residues. Germline loops: CDR1 DFQATT, CDR2 SNEGSKA (reference sequence). Losses at the gene ends were 6 bases for V and 1 base for J; bases not matched to a gene: 4. The CDR3 nucleotides are TGCAGTGCACATACTAGCGGGAGGTCCTACGAGCAGTACTTC. Encoded protein: CSAHTSGRSYEQYF.

V and J are TRBV4-3 and TRBJ2-5; tentatively, D is TRBD1 (5 bases). Germline V gene lookup returns CDR1 LGHNA and CDR2 YSLEER. This CDR3 contains 15 residues. V was pared by 0 bases and J by 2 bases, with 10 bases between. CDR3 bases: TGCGCCAGCAGCCAAGATTTGGACATACAAGAGACCCAGTACTTC. Residues: CASSQDLDIQETQYF.

This chain links TRBV6-1 with TRBJ1-6; 9 positions match TRBD1. CDR3 length: 14 residues. With V trimmed by 6 bases and J by 7 bases, 4 bases remained unmatched. Germline-derived CDR1 and CDR2 are MNHNS and SASEGT. The CDR3 sequence: CASRDRGGNSPLHF. In DNA, the CDR3 is TGTGCCAGCAGGGACAGGGGTGGAAATTCACCCCTCCACTTT.

This clonotype was seen many times. This chain uses TRBV20-1 with TRBJ1-5; D is possibly TRBD1 (6 bases). This CDR3 has 16 residues. V lost 6 bases to trimming and J lost 3 bases, with 21 bases between them. The germline gives CDR1 DFQATT, CDR2 SNEGSKA (reference sequence). The CDR3 loop is CSARRLQGLDNQPQHF. CDR3 coding DNA: TGCAGTGCCCGTAGGTTACAGGGTTTGGACAATCAGCCCCAGCATTTT.

Remarks on this clonotype: A much bigger clone sits one base away, suggesting this may be a read error. This sequence joins TRBV24-1 and TRBJ2-3; D not resolved. Germline assignment: CDR1 KGHDR and CDR2 SFDVKD. CDR3 length: 13 residues. The CDR3 is CATSGADTDAQYF. In DNA, the CDR3 is TGTGCCACCAGTGGGGCAGACACAGATGCGCAGTATTTT.

This clonotype occurred many times. The CDR3 DNA follows: TGCGCCAGCAGCCAAGGGCAGTCGCTCTCCTACGAGCAGTACTTC. It translates to CASSQGQSLSYEQYF. The chain joins TRBV4-1 to TRBJ2-7; D not resolved. The CDR3 sequence is 15 residues long. Germline CDR1 MGHRA, CDR2 YSYEKL. V was cut by 1 base and J by 0 bases, with 10 bases left in between.

The chain couples TRBV20-1 to TRBJ2-7; no definite D call. V lost 0 bases and J lost 2, with 11 bases in between. CDR1 is DFQATT and CDR2 is SNEGSKA in the germline V gene (reference sequence). This CDR3 region has 14 residues. CDR3 sequence (DNA): TGCAGTGCTAGAGATGTCAGGACCCCCTACGAGCAGTACTTC. It encodes CSARDVRTPYEQYF.

This clonotype was counted once. Germline and junction disagree at one end, which may indicate a read error. This rearrangement joins TRBV28 to TRBJ2-5, with 10 bases identical to TRBD1. Judging by the DNA end, TRBJ2-7 fits better; the J call may be wrong. Germline lookup yields CDR1 MDHEN and CDR2 SYDVKM. The CDR3 spans 14 residues. DNA of the CDR3: TGTGCCAGCAGTATGACAGGGGGCTCCTGCGAGCAGTACTTC. The encoded protein is CASSMTGGSCEQYF.

This clonotype has at least ten counts. The chain carries TRBV4-2 and TRBJ2-7, with a weak D call TRBD1 (5 bases). This CDR3 region has 15 residues. V lost 0 bases, J lost 4 bases, and 13 bases lay in between. Germline CDR1 and CDR2: LGHNA and YNFKEQ. DNA for the CDR3: TGTGCCAGCAGCCAAGATGTCGGTGCAGGGTACGAGCAGTACTTC. This codes for CASSQDVGAGYEQYF.

V usage is TRBV3-1 and J usage is TRBJ1-6; 8 nucleotides match TRBD1. The CDR3 is 16 amino acids. Germline CDR1 reads LGHDT; CDR2 reads YNNKEL (reference sequence). Germline trimming cut 4 bases from V and 10 bases from J; bases unmatched to any gene: 12. The CDR3 DNA is TGTGCCAGCAGCCTCGAGCAGGGGGCCGGAAGATCACCCCTCCACTTT. Its translation: CASSLEQGAGRSPLHF.

The chain has TRBV15 and TRBJ2-4; a possible D gene is TRBD1 (5 bases). The closer fit of TRBJ2-7 to the DNA end suggests the J call may be wrong. Germline values: CDR1 LNHNV, CDR2 YYDKDF (reference sequence). The CDR3 is made up of 17 amino acids. CDR3 region: CATSRGFDVAGTYEQYF. The CDR3 DNA follows: TGTGCCACCAGCAGAGGGTTCGACGTGGCAGGGACCTACGAGCAGTACTTC.

The genes are TRBV7-9 and TRBJ2-7; TRBD2 agrees at 8 bases. This CDR3 contains 16 residues. Germline V lookup: CDR1 SEHNR, CDR2 FQNEAQ (reference sequence). Trimming took 5 bases from V and 7 from J; bases not matched to a gene: 16. In nucleotides, the CDR3 is TGTGCCAGCAGCCCCCGACTAGCGCTACACCCAGGGGAGCAGTACTTC. Its protein product is CASSPRLALHPGEQYF.

Remarks on this clonotype: A clone one base away is much larger, so this may be a read error. The genes are TRBV20-1 and TRBJ2-5, with unresolved D. The V gene's germline CDR1 is DFQATT and CDR2 SNEGSKA (reference sequence). Trimming removed 3 bases at V and 11 bases at J, with 19 bases between. This CDR3 is 13 amino acids long. The CDR3 bases are TGCAGTGCTAGCGGTGTAGTTCCCAATGAGCAGTACTTC. It is translated as CSASGVVPNEQYF.

The sample holds many counts of this clonotype. The chain links TRBV5-1 to TRBJ2-1; D is undetermined. Germline V gene data show CDR1 as SGHRS and CDR2 as YFSETQ. The CDR3 has 14 amino acids. V was clipped by 2 bases and J by 4 bases, with 10 bases between them. The CDR3, as DNA: TGCGCCAGCAGCTTCGAGAAGGGTTACAATGAGCAGTTCTTC. Protein: CASSFEKGYNEQFF.

This chain links TRBV5-1 with TRBJ2-1; 8 positions agree with TRBD1. Per germline, CDR1 SGHRS and CDR2 YFSETQ. With 7 bases clipped from V and 3 bases from J, the junction kept 6 bases outside the gene matches. This CDR3 has 14 residues. The DNA for the CDR3 is TGCGCCAGCGGAACCGGGACAGGCTACAATGAGCAGTTCTTC. Amino acids: CASGTGTGYNEQFF.

The chain carries TRBV5-5 and TRBJ2-7; D perhaps matches TRBD1 (6 bases). CDR1 and CDR2 (germline): SGHKS, YYEKEE (reference sequence). The CDR3 consists of 16 residues. V was cut by 0 bases and J by 0 bases, with 13 bases left in between. CDR3 in DNA: TGTGCCAGCAGCTTGGCTGGACAGTTTCTCTCCTACGAGCAGTACTTC. Translated, it gives CASSLAGQFLSYEQYF.

This chain connects TRBV29-1 to TRBJ2-5; TRBD1 matches 7 bases. The CDR3 length is 16 residues. The germline CDR1 and CDR2 sequences are SQVTM and ANQGSEA. The V and J ends lost 2 bases and 11 bases, in that order; junction bases with no gene match: 20. CDR3 nucleotides: TGCAGCGTTGAAAGGGGGACAGCTGAAAACTACAATGAGCAGTACTTC. This encodes CSVERGTAENYNEQYF.

The rearrangement uses TRBV6-6 and TRBJ2-5; 9 positions agree with TRBD2. CDR1 is MNHNY, CDR2 SVGAGI, per germline (reference sequence). The junction had 6 bases not matched to a gene; V was cut back by 2 bases and J by 2 bases. CDR3 length: 16 amino acids. The CDR3 loop is CASSYLAGYLQETQYF. DNA of the CDR3: TGTGCCAGCAGTTACCTAGCGGGGTACCTTCAAGAGACCCAGTACTTC.

The J gene is TRBJ1-1, the V gene TRBV2; TRBD1 is a possible D gene (5 bases). The ends were cut back, 5 bases at V and 0 bases at J, with 10 bases in the middle. The CDR3 length is 14 residues. Germline V gives CDR1 SNHLY, CDR2 FYNNEI. Here the CDR3 DNA reads TGTGCCAGCAGTAGAGGGACCATGAACACTGAAGCTTTCTTT. It encodes CASSRGTMNTEAFF.

The DNA of the CDR3 is TGTGCCACCAGCGGCACTAGCGGGGTCCACAATGAGCAGTTCTTC. Translating it yields CATSGTSGVHNEQFF. The chain is built from TRBV15 and TRBJ2-1, with 10 bases fitting TRBD2. With V trimmed by 5 bases and J by 5 bases, 6 bases remained unmatched. The germline V gene has CDR1 LNHNV and CDR2 YYDKDF (reference sequence). The CDR3 spans 15 residues.

V is TRBV4-1 and J is TRBJ2-3, with 8 bases fitting TRBD1. The CDR3 length is 17 residues. Trimming cost V 2 bases and J 1 base; bases outside gene matches: 8. The V gene's germline CDR1 is MGHRA and CDR2 YSYEKL. CDR3 in amino acids: CASSQLGQAARTDTQYF. The CDR3 nucleotides read TGCGCCAGCAGCCAATTGGGACAGGCGGCCCGCACAGATACGCAGTATTTT.